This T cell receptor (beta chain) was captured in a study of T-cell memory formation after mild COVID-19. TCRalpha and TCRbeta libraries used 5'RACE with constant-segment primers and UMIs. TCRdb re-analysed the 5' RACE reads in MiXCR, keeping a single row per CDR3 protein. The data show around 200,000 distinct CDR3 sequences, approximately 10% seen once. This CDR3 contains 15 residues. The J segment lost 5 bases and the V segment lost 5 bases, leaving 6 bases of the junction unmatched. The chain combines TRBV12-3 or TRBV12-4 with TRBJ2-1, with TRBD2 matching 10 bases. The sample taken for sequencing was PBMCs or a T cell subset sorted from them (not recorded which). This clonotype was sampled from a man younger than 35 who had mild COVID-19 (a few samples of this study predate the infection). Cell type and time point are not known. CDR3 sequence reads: CASSPQRGGNNEQFF. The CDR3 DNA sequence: TGTGCCAGCAGTCCCCAGCGGGGGGGGAACAATGAGCAGTTCTTC.